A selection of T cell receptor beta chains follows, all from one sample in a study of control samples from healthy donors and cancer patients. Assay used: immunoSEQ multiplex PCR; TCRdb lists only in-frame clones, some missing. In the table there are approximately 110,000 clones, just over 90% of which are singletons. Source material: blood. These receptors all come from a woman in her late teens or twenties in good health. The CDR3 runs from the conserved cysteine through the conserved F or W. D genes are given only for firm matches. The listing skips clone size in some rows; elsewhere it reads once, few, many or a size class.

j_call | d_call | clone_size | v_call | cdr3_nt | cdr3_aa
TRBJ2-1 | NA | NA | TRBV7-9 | TGTGCCAGCAGCTTTTTCCAGCACCACAATGAGCAGTTCTTC | CASSFFQHHNEQFF
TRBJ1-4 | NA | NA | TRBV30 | TGTGCCTGGAATAGGATCGGGGGAGGTAATGAAAAACTGTTTTTT | CAWNRIGGGNEKLFF
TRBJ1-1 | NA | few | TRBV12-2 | TGTGCAAGTCGCTTAGTTTTGCCAGAAGCTTTCTTT | CASRLVLPEAFF
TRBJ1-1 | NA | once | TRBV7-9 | TGTGCCAGCGGCACTAGACAGGACACTGAAGCTTTCTTT | CASGTRQDTEAFF
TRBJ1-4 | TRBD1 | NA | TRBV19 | TGTGCCGCAACCCCGACAGGGGTCGTCACCTGGAATGAAAAACTGTTTTTT | CAATPTGVVTWNEKLFF
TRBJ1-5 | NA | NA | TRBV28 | TGTGCCAGCAGTTTTTCGCGTCAGCCCCAGCATTTT | CASSFSRQPQHF
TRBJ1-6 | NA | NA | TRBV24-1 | TGTGCCACCCACGTTTCTCGCCTATTCCCATATAATTCACCCCTCCACTTT | CATHVSRLFPYNSPLHF
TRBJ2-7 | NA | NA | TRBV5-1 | TGCGCCAGCAGCGAACCTAACAGCTACGAGCAGTACTTC | CASSEPNSYEQYF
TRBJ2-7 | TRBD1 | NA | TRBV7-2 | TGTGCCAGCAGCTCCGGGACAGGACGTTGGTACGAGCAGTACTTC | CASSSGTGRWYEQYF
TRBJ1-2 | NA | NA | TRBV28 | TGTGCCAGCAGTTTAGGGAACTATGGCTACACCTTC | CASSLGNYGYTF
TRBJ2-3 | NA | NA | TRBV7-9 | TGTGCCAGCAGCTCACAGCGGACAGCAGCCACAGATACGCAGTATTTT | CASSSQRTAATDTQYF
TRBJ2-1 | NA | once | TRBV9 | TGTGCCAGCAGCGTAGGAGGGGGGCGCAGTAATGAGCAGTTCTTC | CASSVGGGRSNEQFF
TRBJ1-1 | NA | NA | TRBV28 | TGTGCCAGCCGTGGGGCAGGGTGGGGGAACACTGAAGCTTTCTTT | CASRGAGWGNTEAFF
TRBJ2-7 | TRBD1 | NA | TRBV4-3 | TGCGCCAGCAGCGTCGAGACAGGGACCTACGAGCAGTACTTC | CASSVETGTYEQYF
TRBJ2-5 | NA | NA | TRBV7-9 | TGTGCCAGCAGCTTAGGCCCATCTAGAGAGACCCAGTACTTC | CASSLGPSRETQYF
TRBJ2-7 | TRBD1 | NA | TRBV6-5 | TGTGCCAGCAAATCCGGGACAGTCTCCTACGAGCAGTACTTC | CASKSGTVSYEQYF
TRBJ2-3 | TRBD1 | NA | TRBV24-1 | TGTGCCACCAGTGATTTGGGGGGGACAGGGGCGTCAGATACGCAGTATTTT | CATSDLGGTGASDTQYF
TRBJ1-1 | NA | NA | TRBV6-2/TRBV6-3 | TGTGCCAGCAGTCCCCCAATGAACACTGAAGCTTTCTTT | CASSPPMNTEAFF
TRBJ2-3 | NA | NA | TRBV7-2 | TGTGCCAGCAGCTCGAGAGAGAGCACAGATACGCAGTATTTT | CASSSRESTDTQYF
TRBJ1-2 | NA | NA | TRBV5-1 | TGCGCCAGCAGCTTGGGGGGGTATGGCTACACCTTC | CASSLGGYGYTF
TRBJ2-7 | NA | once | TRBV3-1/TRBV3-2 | TGTGCCAGCAGCCAAGCGGGCTCCTACGAGCAGTACTTC | CASSQAGSYEQYF
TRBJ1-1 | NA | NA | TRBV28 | TGTGCCAGCAGCCCCGGGGGCAGTACTAACACTGAAGCTTTCTTT | CASSPGGSTNTEAFF
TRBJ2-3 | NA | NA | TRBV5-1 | TGCGCCAGCAGTTCAACGGGAGTTACAGATACGCAGTATTTT | CASSSTGVTDTQYF
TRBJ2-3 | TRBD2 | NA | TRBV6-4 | TGTGCCAGCAGTGACTCGTTTGGGGGGCCTAGCGGGAGAACAGATACGCAGTATTTT | CASSDSFGGPSGRTDTQYF
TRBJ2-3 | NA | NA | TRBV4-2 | TGTGCCAGCAGCCAAGATCCTAGAACAGATACGCAGTATTTT | CASSQDPRTDTQYF
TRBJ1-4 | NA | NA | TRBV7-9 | TGTGCCAGCAGCTTGTCACAGGGACGGAGTGAAAAACTGTTTTTT | CASSLSQGRSEKLFF
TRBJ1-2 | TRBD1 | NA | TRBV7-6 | TGTGCCAGCAGCTCCCAGGAGGGGGCGAGTTATGGCTACACCTTC | CASSSQEGASYGYTF
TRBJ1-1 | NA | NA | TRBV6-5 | TGTGCCAGCAGCAAGAGGGGCACTGAAGCTTTCTTT | CASSKRGTEAFF
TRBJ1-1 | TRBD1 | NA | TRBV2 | TGTGCCAGCAGTGGTCGGACAGGGGTTGACGCTTTCTTT | CASSGRTGVDAFF
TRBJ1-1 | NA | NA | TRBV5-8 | TGTGCCAGCAGCTTGGTTACGGAAGCTTTCTTT | CASSLVTEAFF
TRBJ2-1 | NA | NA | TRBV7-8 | TGTGCCAGCAGCCGGGGTTATCCCAGTGAGCAGTTCTTC | CASSRGYPSEQFF
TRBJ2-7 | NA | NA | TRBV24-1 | TGTGCCACCAGTGATTCCCGGACAGCCTACGAGCAGTACTTC | CATSDSRTAYEQYF
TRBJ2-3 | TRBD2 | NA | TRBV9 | TGTGCCAGCAGCGCCACTAGCGGAAGCACAGATACGCAGTATTTT | CASSATSGSTDTQYF
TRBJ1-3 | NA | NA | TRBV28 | TGTGCCAGCAGTTTATACGGGGGCCCGAGCTCTGGAAACACCATATATTTT | CASSLYGGPSSGNTIYF
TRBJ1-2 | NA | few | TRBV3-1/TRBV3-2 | TGTGCCAGCAGCCAAGTAGCCGGAGCTAACTATGGCTACACCTTC | CASSQVAGANYGYTF
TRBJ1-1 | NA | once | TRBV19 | TGTGCCAGTAGTGGAGGTTTGAAGACTGAAGCTTTCTTT | CASSGGLKTEAFF
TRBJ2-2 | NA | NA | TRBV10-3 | TGTGCCATCAGTGGTGGCATGGCGGGGGCGCACGGCACCGGGGAGCTGTTTTTT | CAISGGMAGAHGTGELFF
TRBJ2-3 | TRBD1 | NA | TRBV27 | TGTGCCAGCAGCCGGGACAGGGTTCTTAATACGCAGTATTTT | CASSRDRVLNTQYF
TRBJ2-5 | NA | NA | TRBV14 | TGTGCCAGCAGCCAAGTTAGAGGGGAGACCCAGTACTTC | CASSQVRGETQYF
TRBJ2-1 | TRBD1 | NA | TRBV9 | TGTGCCAGCAGCGTAGTGGGGGACAGGGTTTCGGATGAGCAGTTCTTC | CASSVVGDRVSDEQFF
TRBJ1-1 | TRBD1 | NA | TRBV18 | TGTGCCAGCTCACGCCCTATCAAGACAGGGGCTTACACTGAAGCTTTCTTT | CASSRPIKTGAYTEAFF
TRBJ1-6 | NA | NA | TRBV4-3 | TGCGCCAGCAGCCAACAGGGGAATAATTCACCCCTCCACTTT | CASSQQGNNSPLHF
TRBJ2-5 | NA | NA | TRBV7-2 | TGTGCCAGCAGACAGACTAGGTTGGGAGAGACCCAGTACTTC | CASRQTRLGETQYF
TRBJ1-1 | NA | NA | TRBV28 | TGTGCCAGCAGTTTACTGGGTAGGGGGGACACTGAAGCTTTCTTT | CASSLLGRGDTEAFF
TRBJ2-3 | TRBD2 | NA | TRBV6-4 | TGTGCCAGCAGTTGGACTAGCGGGGGGACAGATACGCAGTATTTT | CASSWTSGGTDTQYF
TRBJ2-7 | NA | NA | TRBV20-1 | TGCAGTGCTAGTCGAGGATACGAGCAGTACTTC | CSASRGYEQYF
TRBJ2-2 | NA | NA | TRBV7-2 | TGTGCCAGCAGTCCAAGCAGGGAACGAGAGCTGTTTTTT | CASSPSRERELFF
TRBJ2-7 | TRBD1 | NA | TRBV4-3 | TGCGCCAGCAGCCAAGCGACGGGGACAGGGGCGCCCTACGAGCAGTACTTC | CASSQATGTGAPYEQYF
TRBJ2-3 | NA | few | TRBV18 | TGTGCCAGCACCCAGCCGGAAGTTAGAGATACGCAGTATTTT | CASTQPEVRDTQYF
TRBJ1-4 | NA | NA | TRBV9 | TGTGCCAGCAGCGTAGGGGGCGGCCAACCTAATGAAAAACTGTTTTTT | CASSVGGGQPNEKLFF
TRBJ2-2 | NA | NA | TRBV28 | TGTGCCAGCAGTTTATATCCGCGGGGACCGACTAGGGACGCCCGGGAGCTGTTTTTT | CASSLYPRGPTRDARELFF
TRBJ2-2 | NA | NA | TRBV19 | TGTGCCAGTAGTACCGGACGGATCTATAACACCGGGGAGCTGTTTTTT | CASSTGRIYNTGELFF